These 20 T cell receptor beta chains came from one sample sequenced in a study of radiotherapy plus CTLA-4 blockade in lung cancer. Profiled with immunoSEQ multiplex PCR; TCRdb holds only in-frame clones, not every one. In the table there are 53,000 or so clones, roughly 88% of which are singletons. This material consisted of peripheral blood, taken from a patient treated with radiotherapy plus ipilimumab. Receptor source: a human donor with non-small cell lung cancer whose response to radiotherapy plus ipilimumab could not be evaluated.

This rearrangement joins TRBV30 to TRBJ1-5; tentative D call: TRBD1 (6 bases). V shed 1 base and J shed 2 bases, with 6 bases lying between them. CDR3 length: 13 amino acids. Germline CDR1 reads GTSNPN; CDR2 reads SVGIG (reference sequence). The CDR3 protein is CAWSEGGNQPQHF. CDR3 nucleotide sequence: TGTGCCTGGAGTGAGGGGGGCAATCAGCCCCAGCATTTT. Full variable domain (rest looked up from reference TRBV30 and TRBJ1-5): SQTIHQWPATLVQPVGSPLSLECTVEGTSNPNLYWYRQAAGRGLQLLFYSVGIGQISSEVPQNLSASRPQDRQFILSSKKLLLSDSGFYLCAWSEGGNQPQHFGDGTRLSIL.

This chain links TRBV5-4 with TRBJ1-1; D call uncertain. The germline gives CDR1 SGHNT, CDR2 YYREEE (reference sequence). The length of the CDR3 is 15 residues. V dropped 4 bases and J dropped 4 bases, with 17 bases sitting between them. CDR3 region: CASSPPGSSVTEAFF. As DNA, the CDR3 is TGTGCCAGCAGCCCTCCTGGGAGTTCGGTCACTGAAGCTTTCTTT. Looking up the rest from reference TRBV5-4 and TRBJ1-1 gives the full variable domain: ETGVTQSPTHLIKTRGQQVTLRCSSQSGHNTVSWYQQALGQGPQFIFQYYREEENGRGNFPPRFSGLQFPNYSSELNVNALELDDSALYLCASSPPGSSVTEAFFGQGTRLTVV.

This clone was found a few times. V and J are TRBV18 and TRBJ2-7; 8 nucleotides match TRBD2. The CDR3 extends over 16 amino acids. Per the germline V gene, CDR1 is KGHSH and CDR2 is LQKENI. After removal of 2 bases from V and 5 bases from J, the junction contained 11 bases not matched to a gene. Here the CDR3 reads CASSPTRTSKGNEQYF. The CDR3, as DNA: TGTGCCAGCTCACCAACCCGGACTAGCAAGGGGAACGAGCAGTACTTC. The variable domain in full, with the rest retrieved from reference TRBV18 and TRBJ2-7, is NAGVMQNPRHLVRRRGQEARLRCSPMKGHSHVYWYRQLPEEGLKFMVYLQKENIIDESGMPKERFSAEFPKEGPSILRIQQVVRGDSAAYFCASSPTRTSKGNEQYFGPGTRLTVT.

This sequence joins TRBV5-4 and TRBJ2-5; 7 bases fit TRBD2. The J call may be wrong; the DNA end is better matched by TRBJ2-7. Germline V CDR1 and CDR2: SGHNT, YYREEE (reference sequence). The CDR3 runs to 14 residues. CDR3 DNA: TGTGCCAGCAGCCAGGGAGGGGAAACCTACGAGCAGTACTTC. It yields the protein CASSQGGETYEQYF.

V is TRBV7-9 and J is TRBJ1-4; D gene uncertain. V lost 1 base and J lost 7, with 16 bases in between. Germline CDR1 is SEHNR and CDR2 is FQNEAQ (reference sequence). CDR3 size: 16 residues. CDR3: CASSLGRRQAGEKLFF. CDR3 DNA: TGTGCCAGCAGCTTAGGGCGTCGGCAGGCTGGTGAAAAACTGTTTTTT.

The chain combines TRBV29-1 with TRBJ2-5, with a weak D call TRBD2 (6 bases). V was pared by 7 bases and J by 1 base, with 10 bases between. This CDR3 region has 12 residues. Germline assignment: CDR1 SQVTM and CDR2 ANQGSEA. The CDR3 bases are TGCAGCGCGGGGACTCGCCAAGAGACCCAGTACTTC. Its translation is CSAGTRQETQYF.

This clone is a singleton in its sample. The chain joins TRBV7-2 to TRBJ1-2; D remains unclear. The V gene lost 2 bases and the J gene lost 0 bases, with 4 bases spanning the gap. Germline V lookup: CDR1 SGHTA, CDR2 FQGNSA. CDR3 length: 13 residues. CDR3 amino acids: CASSLTTNYGYTF. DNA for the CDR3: TGTGCCAGCAGCTTAACAACTAACTATGGCTACACCTTC. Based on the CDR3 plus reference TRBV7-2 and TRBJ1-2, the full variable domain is GAGVSQSPSNKVTEKGKDVELRCDPISGHTALYWYRQSLGQGLEFLIYFQGNSAPDKSGLPSDRFSAERTGGSVSTLTIQRTQQEDSAVYLCASSLTTNYGYTFGSGTRLTVV.

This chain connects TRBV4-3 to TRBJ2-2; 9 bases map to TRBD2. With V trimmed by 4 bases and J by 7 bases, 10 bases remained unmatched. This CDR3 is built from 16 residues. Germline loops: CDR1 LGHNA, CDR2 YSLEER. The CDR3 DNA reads TGCGCCAGCAGCCCGGGACTAGCCGGGGGGGTCGGGGAGCTGTTTTTT. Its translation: CASSPGLAGGVGELFF.

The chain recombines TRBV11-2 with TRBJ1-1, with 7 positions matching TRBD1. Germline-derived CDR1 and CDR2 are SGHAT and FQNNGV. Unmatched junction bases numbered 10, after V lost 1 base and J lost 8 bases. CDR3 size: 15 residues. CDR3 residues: CASSLGVRQGLEAFF. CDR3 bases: TGTGCCAGCAGCTTAGGAGTACGACAGGGCTTGGAAGCTTTCTTT.

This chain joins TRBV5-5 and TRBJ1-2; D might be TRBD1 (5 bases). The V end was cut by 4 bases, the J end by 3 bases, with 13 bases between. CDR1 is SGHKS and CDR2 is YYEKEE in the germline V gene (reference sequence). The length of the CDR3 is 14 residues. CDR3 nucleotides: TGTGCCAGCAGCGAGACAGAAACACACTATGGCTACACCTTC. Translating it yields CASSETETHYGYTF.

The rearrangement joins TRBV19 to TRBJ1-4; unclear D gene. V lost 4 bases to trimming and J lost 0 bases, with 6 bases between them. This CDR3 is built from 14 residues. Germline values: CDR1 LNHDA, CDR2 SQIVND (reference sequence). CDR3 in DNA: TGTGCCAGTAGTACTCAGACAACTAATGAAAAACTGTTTTTT. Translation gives CASSTQTTNEKLFF.

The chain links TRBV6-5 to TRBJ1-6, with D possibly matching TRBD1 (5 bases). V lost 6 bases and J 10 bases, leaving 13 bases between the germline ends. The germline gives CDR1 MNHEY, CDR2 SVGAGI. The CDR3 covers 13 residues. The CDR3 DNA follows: TGTGCCAGCAGGCGTCCGGGGGACTCACCCCTCCACTTT. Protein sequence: CASRRPGDSPLHF.

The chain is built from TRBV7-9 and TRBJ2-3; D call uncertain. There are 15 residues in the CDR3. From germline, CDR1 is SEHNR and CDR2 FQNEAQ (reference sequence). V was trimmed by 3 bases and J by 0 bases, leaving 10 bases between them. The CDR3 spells CASSFEIESTDTQYF. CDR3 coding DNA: TGTGCCAGCAGCTTCGAGATTGAGAGCACAGATACGCAGTATTTT.

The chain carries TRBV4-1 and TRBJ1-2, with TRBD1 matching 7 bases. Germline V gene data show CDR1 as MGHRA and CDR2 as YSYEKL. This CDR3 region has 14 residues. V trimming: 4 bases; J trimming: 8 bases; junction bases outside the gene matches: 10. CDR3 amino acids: CASSPWTGSRGYTF. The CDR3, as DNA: TGCGCCAGCAGCCCCTGGACAGGTTCGAGGGGCTACACCTTC.

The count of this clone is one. The CDR3 loop is CASSLVGGSVYGYTF. The CDR3 region has the DNA TGTGCCAGCAGCTTGGTGGGAGGGTCGGTTTATGGCTACACCTTC. The rearrangement links TRBV5-6 to TRBJ1-2; D is unresolved. The CDR3 covers 15 residues. In germline, CDR1 is SGHDT, CDR2 YYEEEE. The V end was cut by 0 bases, the J end by 5 bases, with 14 bases between.

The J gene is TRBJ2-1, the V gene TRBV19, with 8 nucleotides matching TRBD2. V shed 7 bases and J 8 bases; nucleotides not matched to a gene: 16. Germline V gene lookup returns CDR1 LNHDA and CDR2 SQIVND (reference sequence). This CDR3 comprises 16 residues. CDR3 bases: TGTGCCAGTACCGAGCGGGGGCCATCGATGGAGGATGAGCAGTTCTTC. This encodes CASTERGPSMEDEQFF. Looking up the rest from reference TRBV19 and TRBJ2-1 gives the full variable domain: DGGITQSPKYLFRKEGQNVTLSCEQNLNHDAMYWYRQDPGQGLRLIYYSQIVNDFQKGDIAEGYSVSREKKESFPLTVTSAQKNPTAFYLCASTERGPSMEDEQFFGPGTRLTVL.

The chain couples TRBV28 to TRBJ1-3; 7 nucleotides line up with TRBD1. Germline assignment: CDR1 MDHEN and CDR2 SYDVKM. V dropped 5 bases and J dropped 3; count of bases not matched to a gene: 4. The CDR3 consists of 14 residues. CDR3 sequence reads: CASSPDRVGNTIYF. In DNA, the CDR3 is TGTGCCAGCAGTCCAGACAGGGTTGGAAACACCATATATTTT.

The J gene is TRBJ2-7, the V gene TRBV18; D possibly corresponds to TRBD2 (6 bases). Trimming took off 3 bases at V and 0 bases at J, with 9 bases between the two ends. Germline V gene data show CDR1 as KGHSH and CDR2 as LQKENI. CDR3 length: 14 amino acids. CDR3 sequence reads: CASSPGTSSYEQYF. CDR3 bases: TGTGCCAGCTCACCGGGGACTTCCTCCTACGAGCAGTACTTC.

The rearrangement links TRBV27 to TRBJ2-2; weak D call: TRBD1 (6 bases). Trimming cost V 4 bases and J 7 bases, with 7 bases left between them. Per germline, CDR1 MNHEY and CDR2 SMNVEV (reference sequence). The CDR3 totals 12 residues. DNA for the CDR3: TGTGCCAGCAGTTCAGGGGTCGGGGAGCTGTTTTTT. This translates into CASSSGVGELFF.

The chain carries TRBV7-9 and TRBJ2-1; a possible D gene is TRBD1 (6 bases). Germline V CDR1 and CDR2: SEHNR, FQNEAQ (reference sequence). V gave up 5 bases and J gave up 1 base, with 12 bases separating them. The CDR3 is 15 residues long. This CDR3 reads CASSPQGTSYNEQFF. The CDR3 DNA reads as TGTGCCAGCAGCCCACAGGGCACGTCCTACAATGAGCAGTTCTTC.